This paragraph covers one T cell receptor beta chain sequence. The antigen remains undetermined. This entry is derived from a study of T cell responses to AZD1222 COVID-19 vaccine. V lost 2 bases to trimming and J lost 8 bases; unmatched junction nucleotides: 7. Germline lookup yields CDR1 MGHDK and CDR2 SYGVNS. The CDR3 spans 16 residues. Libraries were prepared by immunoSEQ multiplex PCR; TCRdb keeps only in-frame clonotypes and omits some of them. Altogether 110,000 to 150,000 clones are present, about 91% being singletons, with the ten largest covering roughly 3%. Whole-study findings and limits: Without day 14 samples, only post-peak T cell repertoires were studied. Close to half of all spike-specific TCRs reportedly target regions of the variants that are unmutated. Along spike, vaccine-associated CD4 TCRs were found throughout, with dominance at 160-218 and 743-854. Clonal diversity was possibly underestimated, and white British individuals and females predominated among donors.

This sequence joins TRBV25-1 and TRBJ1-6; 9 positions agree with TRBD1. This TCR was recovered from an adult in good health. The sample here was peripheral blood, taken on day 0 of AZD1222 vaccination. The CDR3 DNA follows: TGTGCCAGCAGTGAAAAGGCGGGACAGGGTGATTCACCCCTCCACTTT. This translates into CASSEKAGQGDSPLHF.